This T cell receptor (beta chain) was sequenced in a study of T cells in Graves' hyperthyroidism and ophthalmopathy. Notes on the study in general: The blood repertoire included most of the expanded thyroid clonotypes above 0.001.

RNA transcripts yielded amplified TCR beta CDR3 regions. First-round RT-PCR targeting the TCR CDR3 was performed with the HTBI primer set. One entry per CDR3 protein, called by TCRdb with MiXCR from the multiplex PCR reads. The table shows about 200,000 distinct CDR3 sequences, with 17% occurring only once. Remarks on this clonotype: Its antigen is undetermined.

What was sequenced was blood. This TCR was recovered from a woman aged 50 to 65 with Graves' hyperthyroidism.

CDR3 coding DNA: TGTGCCAGCAGCTTAGGACTAGCGTACCCCCCTGGAAACACCATATATTTT. It specifies CASSLGLAYPPGNTIYF. The chain employs TRBV7-9 and TRBJ1-3; D unresolved. The V and J ends lost 1 base and 2 bases respectively, with 15 bases between them. CDR1 is SEHNR and CDR2 is FQNEAQ in the germline V gene (reference sequence). The CDR3 is 17 residues long.